These 8 T cell receptor beta chains share one sample of origin, sequenced in a study of blood T cell repertoires in COVID-19. Sequencing used immunoSEQ multiplex PCR; TCRdb keeps in-frame clones, though not all of them. The sample yields hundreds of thousands of clones, 88% seen once. The sample comprised peripheral blood. These receptors all come from a woman aged 25 to 45 with COVID-19, enrolled during active disease.

V is TRBV27 and J is TRBJ1-2; 8 bases are shared with TRBD1. The CDR3 is made up of 13 amino acids. Looked up from germline, CDR1 is MNHEY and CDR2 is SMNVEV (reference sequence). V lost 6 bases to trimming and J lost 5 bases; unmatched junction nucleotides: 5. The CDR3 loop reads CASSYRGEYGYTF. DNA for the CDR3: TGTGCCAGCAGCTACAGGGGGGAATATGGCTACACCTTC.

This clone was seen ten or more times. CDR3 loop: CASRPTGLGSPLHF. The CDR3 DNA reads as TGTGCCAGCAGGCCCACAGGGTTGGGTTCACCCCTCCACTTT. The chain uses TRBV28 and TRBJ1-6; D possibly corresponds to TRBD1 (6 bases). The CDR3 runs 14 residues. Trimming stripped 6 bases from V and 9 bases from J, with 15 bases between. The germline CDR1 and CDR2 sequences are MDHEN and SYDVKM.

The rearrangement joins TRBV7-2 to TRBJ2-7; possibly TRBD1 for D (5 bases). The CDR3 is 13 amino acids. Germline CDR1 is SGHTA and CDR2 is FQGNSA. Trimming removed 5 bases at V and 6 bases at J, with 14 bases between. The CDR3 DNA is TGTGCCAGCAGCCGCAACTTGGGGCTCGAGCAGTACGTC. Protein sequence: CASSRNLGLEQYV.

The chain recombines TRBV3-1 (or the pseudogene TRBV3-2) with TRBJ1-2, with D uncertain. This CDR3 has 13 amino acids. Germline V gene lookup returns CDR1 LGHDT and CDR2 YNNKEL (reference sequence). Trimming took 1 base from V and 2 from J, leaving 5 bases between them. The CDR3 protein is CASSQAENYGYTF. DNA of the CDR3: TGTGCCAGCAGCCAAGCAGAAAACTATGGCTACACCTTC.

The chain joins TRBV2 to TRBJ2-3, with a tentative D call TRBD1 (5 bases). Germline CDR1 reads SNHLY; CDR2 reads FYNNEI. The V and J ends lost 5 bases and 3 bases respectively, with 18 bases between them. This CDR3 comprises 16 residues. The CDR3 spells CASSLKDKESTDTQYF. CDR3 bases: TGTGCCAGCAGTTTGAAGGACAAGGAGAGTACAGATACGCAGTATTTT.

This rearrangement joins TRBV5-4 to TRBJ2-7; 10 nucleotides agree with TRBD2. V was pared by 5 bases and J by 7 bases, with 24 bases of the junction left unmatched. The CDR3 length is 19 residues. Germline V gene lookup returns CDR1 SGHNT and CDR2 YYREEE (reference sequence). The CDR3, as DNA: TGTGCCAGCAGTCCCCGAAGCGGGGGGGGCGGCCCCTCTACCGTGGAGCAGTACTTC. Amino acids: CASSPRSGGGGPSTVEQYF.

This chain joins TRBV7-9 and TRBJ1-5; D might be TRBD1 (6 bases). Germline values: CDR1 SEHNR, CDR2 FQNEAQ (reference sequence). CDR3 length equals 14 residues. With 3 bases removed from V and 7 bases from J, the gap between germline ends came to 13 bases. The CDR3 loop is CASSFGRGEQPQHF. The CDR3 DNA sequence: TGTGCCAGCAGCTTTGGCAGGGGAGAACAGCCCCAGCATTTT.

This sequence joins TRBV28 and TRBJ2-7, with a tentative D call TRBD1 (6 bases). CDR1 and CDR2 from the germline V gene are MDHEN and SYDVKM. The CDR3 is made up of 16 amino acids. The V and J ends lost 1 base and 4 bases respectively, with 17 bases between them. For the CDR3, the DNA is TGTGCCAGCAGTTTATTCGAGGGGGTAGAGGGGTACGAGCAGTACTTC. This codes for CASSLFEGVEGYEQYF.